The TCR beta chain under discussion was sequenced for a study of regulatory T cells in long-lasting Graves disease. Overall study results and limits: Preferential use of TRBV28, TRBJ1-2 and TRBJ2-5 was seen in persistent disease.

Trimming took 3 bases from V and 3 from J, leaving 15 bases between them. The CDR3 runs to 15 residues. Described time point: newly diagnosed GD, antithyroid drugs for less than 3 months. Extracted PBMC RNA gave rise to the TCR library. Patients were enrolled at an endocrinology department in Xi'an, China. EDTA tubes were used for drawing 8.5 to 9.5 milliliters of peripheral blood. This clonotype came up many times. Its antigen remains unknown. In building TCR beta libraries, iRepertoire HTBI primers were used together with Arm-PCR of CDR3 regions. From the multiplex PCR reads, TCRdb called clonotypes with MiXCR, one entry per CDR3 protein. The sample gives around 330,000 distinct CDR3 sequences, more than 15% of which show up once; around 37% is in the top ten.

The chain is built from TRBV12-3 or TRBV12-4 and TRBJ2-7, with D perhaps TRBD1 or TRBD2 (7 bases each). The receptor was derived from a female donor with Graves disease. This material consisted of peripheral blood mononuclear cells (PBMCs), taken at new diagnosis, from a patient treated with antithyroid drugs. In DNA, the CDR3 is TGTGCCAGCAGTTTGTCAGCGGGACAGTTCTACGAGCAGTACTTC. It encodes CASSLSAGQFYEQYF.